The 28 T cell receptor beta chains below were found in one sample sequenced in a study of control samples from healthy donors and cancer patients. Generated by immunoSEQ multiplex PCR, the TCRdb table keeps only in-frame clones and is missing some. Among around 20,000 clones listed, 75% to 90% were seen once. The sample comprised PBMCs. All receptors come from a man aged 60 to 69 with head and neck cancer.

The chain employs TRBV9 and TRBJ2-4, with D unclear. Germline V gene sequence: CDR1 SGDLS, CDR2 YYNGEE. Trimming took off 0 bases at V and 6 bases at J, with 7 bases between the two ends. The CDR3 contains 13 residues. CDR3 loop: CASSVDNLNIQYF. Written as DNA, the CDR3 is TGTGCCAGCAGCGTAGACAATCTAAACATTCAGTACTTC.

The chain carries TRBV10-1 and TRBJ2-2; TRBD1 matches at 10 bases. Germline V gene lookup returns CDR1 WNHNN and CDR2 SYGVQD (reference sequence). V lost 2 bases, J lost 4 bases, and 4 bases stayed unmatched. The CDR3 is 16 residues long. CDR3 residues: CASSEGTGAVTGELFF. CDR3 sequence (DNA): TGCGCCAGCAGTGAGGGGACAGGGGCGGTCACCGGGGAGCTGTTTTTT.

The genes are TRBV7-8 and TRBJ2-7; D gene unclear. Germline CDR1 SGHVS, CDR2 FQNEAQ. Trimming stripped 5 bases from V and 4 bases from J, with 12 bases between. The CDR3 contains 13 residues. CDR3 in DNA: TGTGCCAGCAGCCCGGGTGTTGGTTACGAGCAGTACTTC. This translates into CASSPGVGYEQYF.

The J gene is TRBJ2-1, the V gene TRBV9; D perhaps matches TRBD1 (6 bases). The V end was cut by 4 bases, the J end by 4 bases, with 15 bases between. The CDR3 is 15 residues long. The germline CDR1 and CDR2 sequences are SGDLS and YYNGEE. This CDR3 is CASSSSGDPYNEQFF. DNA of the CDR3: TGTGCCAGCAGCTCCTCAGGGGATCCGTACAATGAGCAGTTCTTC. Drawing the rest from reference TRBV9 and TRBJ2-1, the complete variable domain is DSGVTQTPKHLITATGQRVTLRCSPRSGDLSVYWYQQSLDQGLQFLIQYYNGEERAKGNILERFSAQQFPDLHSELNLSSLELGDSALYFCASSSSGDPYNEQFFGPGTRLTVL.

The chain uses TRBV27 and TRBJ2-7, with 7 bases that match TRBD2. J was trimmed by 5 bases and V by 2 bases; bases with no gene match: 6. There are 14 residues in the CDR3. CDR1 and CDR2 from the germline V gene are MNHEY and SMNVEV (reference sequence). This chain's CDR3 is CASSLQGGDHEQYV. The DNA of the CDR3 is TGTGCCAGCAGTTTACAGGGAGGGGACCACGAGCAGTACGTC.

This chain uses TRBV5-1 with TRBJ2-2, with 8 bases matching TRBD2. CDR1 and CDR2 (germline): SGHRS, YFSETQ. Trimming took 4 bases from V and 4 from J; bases not matched to a gene: 3. This CDR3 region has 14 residues. The DNA of the CDR3 is TGCGCCAGCAGCCGTACTAGCGGCACCGGGGAGCTGTTTTTT. Translation gives CASSRTSGTGELFF.

The chain combines TRBV18 with TRBJ1-3; D uncertain. Trimming took 2 bases from V and 2 from J, leaving 10 bases between them. The CDR3 totals 15 residues. Germline assignment: CDR1 KGHSH and CDR2 LQKENI. The CDR3 nucleotides read TGTGCCAGCTCACCAGGGCACCTTACTGGAAACACCATATATTTT. It specifies CASSPGHLTGNTIYF.

This clone was counted a single time. V is TRBV10-3 and J is TRBJ2-3; tentatively, D is TRBD2 (5 bases). The CDR3 runs 18 residues. The germline V gene encodes CDR1 ENHRY and CDR2 SYGVKD. V lost 6 bases to trimming and J lost 0 bases, with 22 bases between them. In DNA, the CDR3 is TGTGCCATCAGGGATAGCCTACTGAGGGTTAACAGCACAGATACGCAGTATTTT. It is translated as CAIRDSLLRVNSTDTQYF.

The DNA for the CDR3 is TGTGCCAGCAGCTTATCACTAGCGGGAGCCATGTACTTC. This sequence encodes CASSLSLAGAMYF. The V gene is TRBV11-2, the J gene TRBJ2-7; 11 positions match TRBD2. V gave up 2 bases and J gave up 12 bases; unmatched junction bases: 6. Germline V CDR1 and CDR2: SGHAT, FQNNGV. The CDR3 length is 13 residues.

The V gene is TRBV24-1, the J gene TRBJ1-5; D call uncertain. Looked up from germline, CDR1 is KGHDR and CDR2 is SFDVKD. The V gene lost 4 bases and the J gene lost 1 base, with 7 bases spanning the gap. CDR3 size: 14 residues. CDR3 sequence reads: CATSDEGSNQPQHF. DNA for the CDR3: TGTGCCACCAGTGACGAGGGAAGCAATCAGCCCCAGCATTTT.

To note about this clone: Other DNA sequences from this sample encode an identical CDR3 as well. The V gene is TRBV5-1, the J gene TRBJ1-1; TRBD1 agrees at 8 bases. This CDR3 contains 13 residues. The germline V gene has CDR1 SGHRS and CDR2 YFSETQ. The junction had 5 bases not matched to a gene; V was cut back by 6 bases and J by 4 bases. The CDR3 DNA sequence: TGCGCCAGCACGGGACAGGTAGTCACTGAAGCTTTCTTT. Amino acids: CASTGQVVTEAFF.

V and J are TRBV18 and TRBJ2-2; D may be TRBD2 (6 bases). V lost 2 bases and J 6 bases, leaving 13 bases between the germline ends. Looked up from germline, CDR1 is KGHSH and CDR2 is LQKENI. The CDR3 has 15 residues. The CDR3 DNA sequence: TGTGCCAGCTCACCATACGGGGGTGGCGCCGGGGAGCTGTTTTTT. Its translation is CASSPYGGGAGELFF.

This clone was seen a single time. J is TRBJ2-1 and V is TRBV29-1, with D unclear. Germline V gene lookup returns CDR1 SQVTM and CDR2 ANQGSEA. This CDR3 contains 12 residues. The V gene lost 3 bases and the J gene lost 9 bases, with 12 bases spanning the gap. For the CDR3, the DNA is TGCAGCGTTGAGTTGGGTTTTCGTGAGCAGTTCTTC. The encoded protein is CSVELGFREQFF.

The rearrangement uses TRBV7-8 and TRBJ1-3, with D unclear. Per germline, CDR1 SGHVS and CDR2 FQNEAQ. The CDR3 runs 15 residues. Trimming took off 1 base at V and 2 bases at J, with 9 bases between the two ends. The CDR3 reads CASSLGAKAGNTIYF. The CDR3, as DNA: TGTGCCAGCAGCTTAGGGGCAAAAGCTGGAAACACCATATATTTT.

This clone was picked up one time. The chain joins TRBV19 to TRBJ2-7; possible D gene TRBD1, 5 bases. CDR1 and CDR2 (germline): LNHDA, SQIVND (reference sequence). The CDR3 spans 14 residues. V was shortened by 3 bases and J by 0 bases, with 9 bases between the two germline ends. The CDR3 region is CASSIWGSSYEQYF. The CDR3 coding sequence is TGTGCCAGTAGTATTTGGGGCAGCTCCTACGAGCAGTACTTC.

This clone was observed a single time. The chain links TRBV5-6 to TRBJ1-1; D uncertain. Germline CDR1 is SGHDT and CDR2 is YYEEEE. The CDR3 runs 13 residues. Trimming removed 0 bases at V and 3 bases at J, with 6 bases between. CDR3 DNA sequence: TGTGCCAGCAGCTTGGACAGAGACACTGAAGCTTTCTTT. It is translated as CASSLDRDTEAFF. Variable domain in full (rest from reference TRBV5-6 and TRBJ1-1): DAGVTQSPTHLIKTRGQQVTLRCSPKSGHDTVSWYQQALGQGPQFIFQYYEEEERQRGNFPDRFSGHQFPNYSSELNVNALLLGDSALYLCASSLDRDTEAFFGQGTRLTVV.

The rearrangement uses TRBV6-5 and TRBJ2-2; D is perhaps TRBD1 (6 bases). Germline V gene lookup returns CDR1 MNHEY and CDR2 SVGAGI. The CDR3 runs 14 residues. With 10 bases removed from V and 7 bases from J, the gap between germline ends came to 19 bases. The CDR3 DNA reads TGTGCCACCATACAGGGTTGGTATGGCGGGGAGCTGTTTTTT. It translates to CATIQGWYGGELFF.

The rearrangement uses TRBV2 and TRBJ1-1, with D unresolved. V lost 5 bases to trimming and J lost 4 bases, with 14 bases between them. In germline, CDR1 is SNHLY, CDR2 FYNNEI. The CDR3 length is 14 residues. The CDR3 DNA reads as TGTGCCAGCAGTACTAGGACGGAAGCCACTGAAGCTTTCTTT. Translated, it gives CASSTRTEATEAFF.

This chain joins TRBV6-1 and TRBJ2-7, with 11 nucleotides matching TRBD1. V gave up 3 bases and J gave up 2 bases; unmatched junction bases: 12. Germline CDR1 MNHNS, CDR2 SASEGT. The CDR3 extends over 18 amino acids. CDR3 protein: CASSDPSPGQGDPYEQYF. The DNA for the CDR3 is TGTGCCAGCAGTGACCCATCTCCGGGACAGGGGGATCCCTACGAGCAGTACTTC.

The genes are TRBV19 and TRBJ2-2; D is possibly TRBD2 (5 bases). The CDR3 extends over 15 amino acids. V shed 9 bases and J shed 0 bases, with 14 bases lying between them. Germline CDR1 is LNHDA and CDR2 is SQIVND (reference sequence). The CDR3: CARERRFTNTGELFF. The CDR3, as DNA: TGTGCCAGGGAGAGGAGGTTTACGAACACCGGGGAGCTGTTTTTT. Together with reference TRBV19 and TRBJ2-2, the CDR3 gives the full variable domain: DGGITQSPKYLFRKEGQNVTLSCEQNLNHDAMYWYRQDPGQGLRLIYYSQIVNDFQKGDIAEGYSVSREKKESFPLTVTSAQKNPTAFYLCARERRFTNTGELFFGEGSRLTVL.

This clone was observed a handful of times. Here the CDR3 DNA reads TGTGCCAGCGGGCCGGCCAACAGGGCAGATACGCAGTATTTT. Its protein is CASGPANRADTQYF. The rearrangement uses TRBV7-9 and TRBJ2-3, with D maybe TRBD1 (6 bases). CDR3 length equals 14 residues. In germline, CDR1 is SEHNR, CDR2 FQNEAQ (reference sequence). Trimming pared 8 bases from V and 4 bases from J, leaving 16 bases between.

V gene TRBV6-5 combines with J gene TRBJ2-1; possible D gene TRBD2, 5 bases. The germline V gene has CDR1 MNHEY and CDR2 SVGAGI. This CDR3 has 15 amino acids. Deletions cut 7 bases from V and 1 base from J, with 14 bases between. In DNA, the CDR3 is TGTGCCAGCATCCCGGGAATTGGATCCTACAATGAGCAGTTCTTC. Its translation: CASIPGIGSYNEQFF.

The table lists this clone with a few counts. The rearrangement joins TRBV25-1 to TRBJ2-5, with D tentatively TRBD1 or TRBD2 (5 bases each). The germline CDR1 and CDR2 sequences are MGHDK and SYGVNS. This CDR3 contains 18 residues. The V and J ends lost 3 bases and 0 bases respectively, with 20 bases between them. CDR3 in amino acids: CASSDPAMMGDYQETQYF. DNA of the CDR3: TGTGCCAGCAGTGACCCCGCCATGATGGGGGATTACCAAGAGACCCAGTACTTC.

The chain employs TRBV12-3 or TRBV12-4 and TRBJ2-5; D gene uncertain. This CDR3 has 13 amino acids. V was cut by 4 bases and J by 7 bases, with 13 bases left in between. The CDR3 nucleotides are TGTGCCAGCAGTTCGGACGCCCTGGGGACCCAGTACTTC. It specifies CASSSDALGTQYF.

By frequency in the sample, this clone is medium-sized. The chain has TRBV21-1 and TRBJ2-7; the DNA was not used to check the table's D call, TRBD2. TRBV21-1 corresponds to a pseudogene. CDR3 size: 10 residues. Here the CDR3 DNA reads TGTGCCAGCAGGCGGGGCATAGGGTACTTC. It specifies CASRRGIGYF.

V usage is TRBV19 and J usage is TRBJ1-5, with D uncertain. The CDR3 runs to 15 residues. Trimming cost V 3 bases and J 1 base, with 10 bases left between them. The V gene's germline CDR1 is LNHDA and CDR2 SQIVND (reference sequence). This CDR3 is CASSIYSDSNQPQHF. The CDR3 nucleotides read TGTGCCAGTAGTATTTACTCAGACAGCAATCAGCCCCAGCATTTT.

This sequence joins TRBV6-1 and TRBJ2-2; the D is unclear. This CDR3 has 15 residues. V was shortened by 2 bases and J by 4 bases, with 11 bases between the two germline ends. Germline V gives CDR1 MNHNS, CDR2 SASEGT. CDR3: CASSEMRSSTGELFF. Written as DNA, the CDR3 is TGTGCCAGCAGTGAAATGCGGTCGTCCACCGGGGAGCTGTTTTTT.

The V gene is TRBV30, the J gene TRBJ1-1, with D possibly matching TRBD1 (5 bases). Deletions cut 3 bases from V and 1 base from J, with 9 bases between. CDR1 GTSNPN and CDR2 SVGIG come from the germline V gene (reference sequence). CDR3 length: 13 amino acids. CDR3 loop: CAWRGQGNTEAFF. For the CDR3, the DNA is TGTGCCTGGAGAGGGCAGGGGAACACTGAAGCTTTCTTT.